The rows below give T cell receptor beta chains drawn from one sample of a study of beta chain features in type 1 diabetes. This table comes from immunoSEQ multiplex PCR, and its TCRdb copy is limited to in-frame clones, with some not included. In the table there are 680,000 or so clones, roughly 15% of which are singletons. Sequencing input: naive CD4+ T cells from blood. Source of these receptors: a man aged 18-30 years in good health. Each CDR3 is given with its conserved first and last residue. A D gene is named only where the DNA matches it firmly. Where a row states a size, it is once, few, many or the class of an expanded clone; other rows omit it.

CDR3 protein: CASSESGTSSLQETQYF; CDR3 DNA: TGTGCCAGCAGTGAATCGGGGACTAGCAGTTTACAAGAGACCCAGTACTTC; V gene: TRBV2; J gene: TRBJ2-5; clone size: -; D gene: TRBD2
CDR3 protein: CASSSTGSTDTQYF; CDR3 DNA: TGTGCCAGCAGCTCCACCGGGAGCACAGATACGCAGTATTTT; V gene: TRBV7-9; J gene: TRBJ2-3; clone size: few; D gene: -
CDR3 protein: CASRTGALGNQPQHF; CDR3 DNA: TGTGCCAGCAGGACAGGGGCCCTGGGCAATCAGCCCCAGCATTTT; V gene: TRBV2; J gene: TRBJ1-5; clone size: few; D gene: TRBD1
CDR3 protein: CAARGYEQYF; CDR3 DNA: TGTGCTGCCAGGGGGTACGAGCAGTACTTC; V gene: TRBV18; J gene: TRBJ2-7; clone size: -; D gene: TRBD1
CDR3 protein: CASSAFSGANVLTF; CDR3 DNA: TGTGCCAGCAGTGCCTTCTCTGGGGCCAACGTCCTGACTTTC; V gene: TRBV27; J gene: TRBJ2-6; clone size: -; D gene: -
CDR3 protein: CASSLGDSSNQPQHF; CDR3 DNA: TGTGCCAGCTCACTGGGGGACAGCTCTAATCAGCCCCAGCATTTT; V gene: TRBV18; J gene: TRBJ1-5; clone size: few; D gene: TRBD1
CDR3 protein: CASSAVREQYF; CDR3 DNA: TGTGCCAGCAGCGCCGTACGCGAGCAGTACTTC; V gene: TRBV7-2; J gene: TRBJ2-7; clone size: -; D gene: -
CDR3 protein: CASSGGTGDGGYTF; CDR3 DNA: TGTGCCAGCAGTGGAGGGACCGGTGACGGTGGCTACACCTTC; V gene: TRBV25-1; J gene: TRBJ1-2; clone size: -; D gene: -
CDR3 protein: CATSDRVKANYGYTF; CDR3 DNA: TGCGCCACCTCGGACAGGGTAAAAGCTAACTATGGCTACACCTTC; V gene: TRBV4-1; J gene: TRBJ1-2; clone size: -; D gene: TRBD1
CDR3 protein: CAIKLGRWNTEAFF; CDR3 DNA: TGTGCCATCAAATTGGGGCGGTGGAACACTGAAGCTTTCTTT; V gene: TRBV10-3; J gene: TRBJ1-1; clone size: -; D gene: -
CDR3 protein: CASSLTPRLAGGTYEQYF; CDR3 DNA: TGTGCCAGCAGCCTAACACCGAGACTAGCGGGAGGTACCTACGAGCAGTACTTC; V gene: TRBV7-3; J gene: TRBJ2-7; clone size: few; D gene: TRBD2
CDR3 protein: CASSFPQAGSTGELFF; CDR3 DNA: TGTGCCAGCAGCTTCCCACAAGCGGGGTCCACCGGGGAGCTGTTTTTT; V gene: TRBV5-4; J gene: TRBJ2-2; clone size: -; D gene: TRBD2
CDR3 protein: CAIRDSPKVTEAFF; CDR3 DNA: TGTGCCATCAGGGACTCCCCCAAAGTCACTGAAGCTTTCTTT; V gene: TRBV10-3; J gene: TRBJ1-1; clone size: few; D gene: -
CDR3 protein: CASSLRNPGTGVDTQYF; CDR3 DNA: TGTGCCAGCAGTTTAAGGAATCCCGGGACAGGGGTAGATACGCAGTATTTT; V gene: TRBV2; J gene: TRBJ2-3; clone size: -; D gene: TRBD1
CDR3 protein: CSVAHRLAGGHEQYF; CDR3 DNA: TGCAGCGTTGCCCACAGACTAGCGGGAGGCCACGAGCAGTACTTC; V gene: TRBV29-1; J gene: TRBJ2-7; clone size: few; D gene: TRBD2
CDR3 protein: CASRWTSNYEQYF; CDR3 DNA: TGTGCCAGCAGATGGACGTCCAACTACGAGCAGTACTTC; V gene: TRBV28; J gene: TRBJ2-7; clone size: -; D gene: -
CDR3 protein: CASSLDLIGTYEQYF; CDR3 DNA: TGTGCCAGCAGCTTAGATCTGATTGGAACCTACGAGCAGTACTTC; V gene: TRBV7-9; J gene: TRBJ2-7; clone size: -; D gene: -
CDR3 protein: CASSPPSRASYNEQFF; CDR3 DNA: TGTGCCAGCAGCCCCCCAAGCAGGGCCTCCTACAATGAGCAGTTCTTC; V gene: TRBV4-2; J gene: TRBJ2-1; clone size: few; D gene: -
CDR3 protein: CASSTPQGGNTEAFF; CDR3 DNA: TGTGCCAGTAGTACCCCCCAAGGGGGAAACACTGAAGCTTTCTTT; V gene: TRBV19; J gene: TRBJ1-1; clone size: few; D gene: -
CDR3 protein: CASSSPGRGLVDNEQFF; CDR3 DNA: TGTGCCAGCAGTTCCCCCGGTCGTGGACTAGTTGACAATGAGCAGTTCTTC; V gene: TRBV7-3; J gene: TRBJ2-1; clone size: once; D gene: TRBD2
CDR3 protein: CAISEGKGQPNTEAFF; CDR3 DNA: TGTGCCATCAGTGAGGGAAAGGGACAACCGAACACTGAAGCTTTCTTT; V gene: TRBV10-3; J gene: TRBJ1-1; clone size: -; D gene: -
CDR3 protein: CASSLGDSPYEQYF; CDR3 DNA: TGTGCCAGCAGCTTAGGGGACAGCCCCTACGAGCAGTACTTC; V gene: TRBV7-2; J gene: TRBJ2-7; clone size: -; D gene: TRBD1
CDR3 protein: CASGRTNNYGYTF; CDR3 DNA: TGTGCCAGCGGTCGGACGAATAACTATGGCTACACCTTC; V gene: TRBV9; J gene: TRBJ1-2; clone size: -; D gene: -
CDR3 protein: CASSLANGLAVNEQFF; CDR3 DNA: TGTGCCAGCAGCTTGGCTAACGGACTAGCAGTCAATGAGCAGTTCTTC; V gene: TRBV5-5; J gene: TRBJ2-1; clone size: -; D gene: TRBD2
CDR3 protein: CLGGSPTGELFF; CDR3 DNA: TGTTTAGGGGGCAGCCCCACCGGGGAGCTGTTTTTT; V gene: TRBV6-6; J gene: TRBJ2-2; clone size: few; D gene: TRBD1
CDR3 protein: CASSLSQTGLNTEAFF; CDR3 DNA: TGTGCCAGCAGTTTATCCCAGACAGGGTTGAACACTGAAGCTTTCTTT; V gene: TRBV27; J gene: TRBJ1-1; clone size: few; D gene: TRBD1
CDR3 protein: CAWSVDATNEKLFF; CDR3 DNA: TGTGCCTGGAGTGTAGATGCAACTAATGAAAAACTGTTTTTT; V gene: TRBV30; J gene: TRBJ1-4; clone size: -; D gene: -
CDR3 protein: CASSARQGVGEKLFF; CDR3 DNA: TGTGCCAGCAGTGCCCGACAGGGCGTTGGTGAAAAACTGTTTTTT; V gene: TRBV25-1; J gene: TRBJ1-4; clone size: -; D gene: TRBD1
CDR3 protein: CASSVTGGTGELFF; CDR3 DNA: TGTGCCAGCAGCGTTACAGGGGGCACCGGGGAGCTGTTTTTT; V gene: TRBV5-4; J gene: TRBJ2-2; clone size: few; D gene: TRBD1
CDR3 protein: CASSQFPWRTGTYEQYF; CDR3 DNA: TGTGCCAGCAGCCAATTCCCCTGGAGGACAGGGACCTACGAGCAGTACTTC; V gene: TRBV14; J gene: TRBJ2-7; clone size: few; D gene: TRBD1
CDR3 protein: CAWSGFLDNSPLHF; CDR3 DNA: TGTGCCTGGAGTGGGTTTCTCGATAATTCACCCCTCCACTTT; V gene: TRBV30; J gene: TRBJ1-6; clone size: -; D gene: -
CDR3 protein: CASSQTGVPRELFF; CDR3 DNA: TGTGCCAGCAGCCAGACGGGTGTCCCCCGGGAGCTGTTTTTT; V gene: TRBV14; J gene: TRBJ2-2; clone size: -; D gene: -
CDR3 protein: CASSTGTIGDTEAFF; CDR3 DNA: TGTGCCAGCAGCACCGGGACCATCGGGGACACTGAAGCTTTCTTT; V gene: TRBV2; J gene: TRBJ1-1; clone size: few; D gene: -
CDR3 protein: CASSQRGFAGELFF; CDR3 DNA: TGCGCCAGCAGCCAACGAGGTTTCGCCGGGGAGCTGTTTTTT; V gene: TRBV4-1; J gene: TRBJ2-2; clone size: -; D gene: -
CDR3 protein: CASTGWSTDTQYF; CDR3 DNA: TGTGCCAGCACGGGGTGGAGCACAGATACGCAGTATTTT; V gene: TRBV2; J gene: TRBJ2-3; clone size: few; D gene: -
CDR3 protein: CATSRGGPTDTQYF; CDR3 DNA: TGTGCCACCTCCCGAGGGGGCCCCACAGATACGCAGTATTTT; V gene: TRBV6-5; J gene: TRBJ2-3; clone size: few; D gene: TRBD1
CDR3 protein: CASSRARAGAGTDTQYF; CDR3 DNA: TGTGCCAGCAGCCGCGCCAGAGCGGGAGCGGGCACAGATACGCAGTATTTT; V gene: TRBV7-2; J gene: TRBJ2-3; clone size: few; D gene: TRBD2
CDR3 protein: CASSFAVSGSYEQYF; CDR3 DNA: TGTGCCAGCAGCTTTGCCGTGTCCGGATCATACGAGCAGTACTTC; V gene: TRBV7-8; J gene: TRBJ2-7; clone size: few; D gene: -
CDR3 protein: CASSGSFTDTQYF; CDR3 DNA: TGCGCCAGCAGTGGTAGCTTCACAGATACGCAGTATTTT; V gene: TRBV5-1; J gene: TRBJ2-3; clone size: few; D gene: -
CDR3 protein: CASTLEGTVYNQPQHF; CDR3 DNA: TGTGCCAGCACCTTGGAAGGGACAGTATACAATCAGCCCCAGCATTTT; V gene: TRBV2; J gene: TRBJ1-5; clone size: -; D gene: TRBD1
CDR3 protein: CASSRGLAMETQYF; CDR3 DNA: TGTGCCAGCAGCCGGGGACTAGCGATGGAGACCCAGTACTTC; V gene: TRBV5-4; J gene: TRBJ2-5; clone size: few; D gene: TRBD2
CDR3 protein: CASSFRWGDNQPQHF; CDR3 DNA: TGTGCCAGCAGTTTCAGGTGGGGAGACAATCAGCCCCAGCATTTT; V gene: TRBV28; J gene: TRBJ1-5; clone size: -; D gene: -